This entry describes one TCR beta chain. Which antigen it targets is not known. Base quality data are lacking; no much larger clone is found one base away. This sample is part of a study of PD-L1 blockade in urothelial cancer (dated by TCRdb to about 2017). Looking at the study overall: All patients started therapy around 2014 and received atezolizumab 1,200 mg intravenously every 3 weeks. Pretreatment blood TCR-seq was available for twenty-nine patients, at least one posttreatment blood collection was obtained for some 25 patients, and tumor TCR-seq was available for some 25 patients. Blood samples were analyzed at 3 weeks after treatment start (second dose) and at 6 weeks after treatment start. An ECOG performance status of 0 or 1 was recorded for the patients, and 0 to 3 prior chemotherapy regimens had been received by the patients. Progression-free survival longer than 6 months counted as durable clinical benefit, and TCR features were additionally tested against both progression-free and overall survival. Twenty-five of 29 patients were identified as males with urothelial cancer of bladder origin, and a prior smoking history was reported by 18 of 29 patients. Durable clinical benefit was achieved by nine patients and was not achieved by 20 patients. In the same patients, whole exome sequencing and RNA sequencing of pretreatment tumors were performed in addition to TCR sequencing. Pretreatment tumor samples and matched peripheral blood, collected serially before and after atezolizumab treatment, underwent TCR sequencing. Blood samples gave a median of around 140,000 T cells and roughly 83,000 unique TCRs, with a median clonality of roughly 0.081. An exploratory multi-omic analysis was conducted of the somatic, immune and clinical correlates of response to PD-L1 blockade with atezolizumab in urothelial cancer.

Reading from cysteine to phenylalanine, the CDR3 counts 20 amino acids. Solely the CDR3 DNA is kept, with 60 bases framed from the first base. According to the germline V gene, CDR1 reads MDHEN and CDR2 reads SYDVKM. V and J are trimmed by 6 bases and 7 bases, and the gene matches miss 27 bases of the junction. To estimate absolute template abundance from read counts, synthetic TCR analog templates were spiked into each PCR. TCRbeta CDR3 regions were amplified from genomic DNA with bias-controlled V and J gene primers using the immunoSEQ assay. Sequencing of rearranged TCRbeta segments was performed at approximately 20X coverage. As for the original processing: Clustering was used to correct sequencing errors, and CDR3s were annotated against IMGT so that V, D and J genes could be assigned. Out-of-frame and stop-codon sequences were excluded, and only productive TCRbeta rearrangements were used in downstream analyses. Clonality was computed as one minus Shannon entropy normalized by the log of the number of unique productive sequences. Fisher's exact test with Benjamini-Hochberg correction, using a cutoff of adjusted p below 0.01, was how clones that differed between time points or between blood and tumor were identified. TCRdb re-hosts the immuneACCESS table, in-frame sequences only. Its copies lack some clones; in the studies checked, an unresolved V gene accounts for under half of them, and the cause for the rest is not known. The V and J calls and clone size were taken over from that table, and D and trimming were inferred from the DNA. The sample contains some 120,000 clones, around nine tenths of them found a single time. The ten top clones hold more than 1.5% of the sample.

The time point label, as the study defines it: peripheral blood 6 weeks after treatment start. A total of roughly 30 patients with locally advanced or metastatic urothelial carcinoma, treated at Memorial Sloan Kettering on a trial protocol, made up the cohort. Peripheral blood mononuclear cells were collected pretreatment and during treatment, at between 1 and 8 total time points per patient. The Qiagen DNeasy Blood extraction kit was used to purify genomic DNA from total PBMCs and from tumor samples. PBMCs were collected pretreatment and during treatment and were isolated and stored as previously described. General findings and caveats noted by the study authors: Because the sample size was small (n of about 29) and many of the analyses were exploratory, the results are meant to be hypothesis-generating. At 3 weeks after the start of treatment, tumor-associated TCR clones in peripheral blood had expanded more in patients with durable benefit (n ≈ 22, p = 0.022). Improved progression-free and overall survival was associated with having pretreatment peripheral blood TCR clonality below the median.

The receptor was derived from a man aged 55 to 70 with urothelial cancer. This specimen consisted of PBMCs, obtained around atezolizumab (anti-PD-L1) treatment. The chain is assembled from TRBV28 and TRBJ2-7, with TRBD2 matching 10 junction bases. This receptor carries the CDR3 CASSFRDTWEIAGGLDEQYF. The DNA sequence follows: TGTGCCAGCAGCTTTAGGGACACCTGGGAAATAGCGGGAGGATTGGATGAGCAGTACTTC.